Listed below are T cell receptor beta chains from one sample, sequenced in a study of shared T cell receptors in the human thymus. This table comes from immunoSEQ multiplex PCR, and its TCRdb copy is limited to in-frame clones, with some not included. Here the sample spans about 380,000 clones, approximately 95% being singletons. Sequencing was carried out using thymocytes. The receptors here all came from a human donor. The CDR3 runs from the conserved cysteine through the conserved F or W. The D gene is left open where the match is weak. Clone size appears in some rows only: once, few, many, or a class for an expanded clone.

J	V	size	D	DNA	CDR3
TRBJ2-7	TRBV20-1	.	.	TGCAGTGCTAGTACCTACGAGCAGTACTTC	CSASTYEQYF
TRBJ1-2	TRBV1	.	.	TGCACCAGCAGCCAAGTCAAGTCGAGAGGAGACATTTCTGCAGGGACGGAGGGCTACACCTTC	CTSSQVKSRGDISAGTEGYTF
TRBJ2-5	TRBV9	.	TRBD1	TGTGCCAGCAGCGTAGACCGGGACAGGGATAAGGAGACCCAGTACTTC	CASSVDRDRDKETQYF
TRBJ2-5	TRBV19	.	.	TGTGCCAGTAGTATACCGAAACGCGAAGAGACCCAGTACTTC	CASSIPKREETQYF
TRBJ1-2	TRBV7-9	few	TRBD1	TGTGCCAGCAGCTTAGCGCCGGGACAGGGGAAGGGCTACACCTTC	CASSLAPGQGKGYTF
TRBJ2-3	TRBV6-1	.	.	TGTGCCAGCAGTGAGGGGATAGATACGCAGTATTTT	CASSEGIDTQYF
TRBJ2-7	TRBV11-2	.	.	TGTGCCAGCAGCCGAACAGGGGACTTATCCTACGAGCAGTACTTC	CASSRTGDLSYEQYF
TRBJ2-7	TRBV7-2	.	TRBD1	TGTGCCAGCAGCTCCAAGATTCAAGGACAGGGGGCGTGGTACGAGCAGTACTTC	CASSSKIQGQGAWYEQYF
TRBJ1-2	TRBV6-4	.	TRBD1	TGTGCCAGCAGTTCTCGGACAGGGGATGGCTACACCTTC	CASSSRTGDGYTF
TRBJ2-3	TRBV28	.	TRBD1	TGTGCCAGCAGGCCGGCGACAGGGCAAACAGATACGCAGTATTTT	CASRPATGQTDTQYF
TRBJ2-3	TRBV9	once	TRBD2	TGTGCCAGCAGCGCTGGGGGCGGGAGGGGCACAGATACGCAGTATTTT	CASSAGGGRGTDTQYF
TRBJ2-3	TRBV14	.	.	TGTGCCAGCAGCCCGGACTTCACAGATACGCAGTATTTT	CASSPDFTDTQYF
TRBJ1-3	TRBV28	.	TRBD1	TGTGCCAGCAGGAGACCGACAGGGACTGGAAACACCATATATTTT	CASRRPTGTGNTIYF
TRBJ2-1	TRBV27	.	TRBD1	TGTGCCAGCAGAATCCAACCGACAGGGTATGGGGATGAGCAGTTCTTC	CASRIQPTGYGDEQFF
TRBJ2-1	TRBV5-1	.	.	TGCGCCAGCAGCTCTCGGGGGTACTCCTACAATGAGCAGTTCTTC	CASSSRGYSYNEQFF
TRBJ2-1	TRBV25-1	.	TRBD2	TGTGCCAGCAGTGAAGCTTTTAGCGGGAGGGCCTCCTACAATGAGCAGTTCTTC	CASSEAFSGRASYNEQFF
TRBJ2-4	TRBV5-1	.	.	TGCGCCAGCAGCTCCCGCGGACTACCAGGTGACATTCAGTACTTC	CASSSRGLPGDIQYF
TRBJ2-1	TRBV28	.	TRBD2	TGTGCCAGCACCTTCAGGACTAGCGGGATTACGGACAATGAGCAGTTCTTC	CASTFRTSGITDNEQFF
TRBJ2-7	TRBV27	.	TRBD2	TGTGCCAGCAACCAAAACGGCGGGACTAGCGGGGATAGCTCCTACGAGCAGTACTTC	CASNQNGGTSGDSSYEQYF
TRBJ2-3	TRBV13	.	TRBD1	TGTGCCAGCAGCTTAGAGGGGCAAGAGGGGACAGGGTCGTGCACAGATACGCAGTATTTT	CASSLEGQEGTGSCTDTQYF
TRBJ2-7	TRBV5-1	few	TRBD1	TGCGCCAGCAGCTTGGGGGACAGGGAGGACCCCTACGAGCAGTACTTC	CASSLGDREDPYEQYF
TRBJ2-3	TRBV19	.	.	TGTGCCAGTAGTTTCCACAGGAGACCGGGGACAGATACGCAGTATTTT	CASSFHRRPGTDTQYF
TRBJ1-5	TRBV18	.	.	TGTGCCAGCTCACCAGTCCGGGTCCAGCCCCAGCATTTT	CASSPVRVQPQHF
TRBJ2-3	TRBV7-2	once	TRBD2	TGTGCCAGCAGGACCCCGGGGGGGGCAAGAGATACGCAGTATTTT	CASRTPGGARDTQYF
TRBJ2-5	TRBV2	.	TRBD2	TGTGCCAGCAGTGGGGGACTAGCGGGAGGATTCCTAAGCCAAGAGACCCAGTACTTC	CASSGGLAGGFLSQETQYF
TRBJ2-7	TRBV6-5	.	TRBD2	TGTGCCAGCAGTTACCCCTTCGCGGGAGCCTTTTACGAGCAGTACTTC	CASSYPFAGAFYEQYF
TRBJ2-7	TRBV30	.	.	TGTGCCTGGCATTCAGGCTTCCCTTACGAGCAGTACTTC	CAWHSGFPYEQYF
TRBJ2-3	TRBV28	.	.	TGTGCCAGCAGCCCACCTGCCCAGGGAAGGCCAGATACGCAGTATTTT	CASSPPAQGRPDTQYF
TRBJ2-2	TRBV19	.	TRBD1	TGTGCCAGTAGCCGGGACAGGAACACCGGGGAGCTGTTTTTT	CASSRDRNTGELFF
TRBJ2-7	TRBV15	.	.	TGTGCCACCAGCGATAGACTACGGGGATTCACCTACGAGCAGTACTTC	CATSDRLRGFTYEQYF
TRBJ1-1	TRBV6-1	.	.	TGTGCCAGCAGTGGGGGTGGAGGGGGCACTGAAGCTTTCTTT	CASSGGGGGTEAFF
TRBJ2-1	TRBV7-9	.	TRBD2	TGTGCCAGCAGCTTACGGACTAGCGGGAGGGAAAGCTCCTACAATGAGCAGTTCTTC	CASSLRTSGRESSYNEQFF